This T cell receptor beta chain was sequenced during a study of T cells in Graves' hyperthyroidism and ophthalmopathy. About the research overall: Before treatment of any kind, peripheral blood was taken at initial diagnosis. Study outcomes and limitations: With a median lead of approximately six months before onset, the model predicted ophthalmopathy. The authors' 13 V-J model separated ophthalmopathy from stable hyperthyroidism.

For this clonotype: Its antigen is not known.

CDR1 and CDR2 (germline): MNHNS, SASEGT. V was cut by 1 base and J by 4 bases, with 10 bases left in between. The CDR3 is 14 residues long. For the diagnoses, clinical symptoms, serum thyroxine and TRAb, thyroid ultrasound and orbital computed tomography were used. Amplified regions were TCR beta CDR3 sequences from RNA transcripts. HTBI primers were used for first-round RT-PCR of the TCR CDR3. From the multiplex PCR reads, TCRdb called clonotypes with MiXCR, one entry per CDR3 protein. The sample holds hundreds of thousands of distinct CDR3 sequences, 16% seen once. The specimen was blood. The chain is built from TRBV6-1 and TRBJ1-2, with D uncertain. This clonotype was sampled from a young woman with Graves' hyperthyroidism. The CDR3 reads CASSEVLTSYGYTF. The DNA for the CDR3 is TGTGCCAGCAGTGAAGTTCTCACTAGCTATGGCTACACCTTC.